Sequencing of this TCR beta chain was carried out in a study of radiotherapy plus CTLA-4 blockade in lung cancer. Regarding the study as a whole: Strongest reported response predictors: early blood clone changes and post-radiation interferon-beta. An expansion of tumor-derived TCR clones occurred in blood after radiotherapy plus ipilimumab.

Enrolled patients, whose metastatic non-small-cell lung cancer was chemo-refractory, received focal radiation plus CTLA-4 blockade with ipilimumab. The junction had 2 bases not matched to a gene; V was cut back by 4 bases and J by 3 bases. The CDR3 has 15 residues. Germline CDR1 reads SGHNT; CDR2 reads YENEEA. The data were produced by immunoSEQ multiplex PCR, yet TCRdb's version contains in-frame clones alone and is incomplete. There are about 94,000 clones in the sample; roughly four fifths occur only once, and about 23% lies in the top ten. Concerning this clone itself: Antigen specificity is unknown.

The receptor's source is a human donor with non-small cell lung cancer that progressed on radiotherapy plus ipilimumab. V gene TRBV11-3 combines with J gene TRBJ2-1; 11 nucleotides line up with TRBD2. Source: peripheral blood, taken from a patient treated with radiotherapy plus ipilimumab. The CDR3 here is CASSSGLADYNEQFF. The CDR3 region has the DNA TGTGCCAGCAGCTCGGGACTAGCGGACTACAATGAGCAGTTCTTC.